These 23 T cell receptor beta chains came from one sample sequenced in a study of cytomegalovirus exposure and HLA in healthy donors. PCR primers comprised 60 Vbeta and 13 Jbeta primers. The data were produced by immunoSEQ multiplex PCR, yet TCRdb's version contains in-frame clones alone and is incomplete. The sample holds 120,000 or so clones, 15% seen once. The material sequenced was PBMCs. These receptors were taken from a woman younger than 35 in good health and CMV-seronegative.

CDR3 protein: CAITTSNEGEQYF. For the CDR3, the DNA is TGTGCCATCACCACTAGCAACGAAGGAGAGCAGTACTTC. V and J are TRBV6-1 and TRBJ2-7; D is possibly TRBD2 (6 bases). Trimming pared 10 bases from V and 7 bases from J, leaving 20 bases between. CDR1 and CDR2 from the germline V gene are MNHNS and SASEGT. CDR3 length: 13 amino acids.

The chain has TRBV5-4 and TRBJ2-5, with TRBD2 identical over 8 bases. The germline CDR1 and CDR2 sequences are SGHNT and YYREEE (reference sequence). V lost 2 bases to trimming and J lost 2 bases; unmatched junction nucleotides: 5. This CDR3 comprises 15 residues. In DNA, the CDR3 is TGTGCCAGCAGCTTTTTGCGGGGGGCACAAGAGACCCAGTACTTC. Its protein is CASSFLRGAQETQYF.

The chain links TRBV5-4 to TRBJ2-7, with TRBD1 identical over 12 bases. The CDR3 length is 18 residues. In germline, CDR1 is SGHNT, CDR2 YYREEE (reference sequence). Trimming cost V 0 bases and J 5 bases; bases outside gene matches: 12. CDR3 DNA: TGTGCCAGCAGCTTGGCCGGGACAGGGGGCGGTTTTCTCGACGAGCAGTACTTC. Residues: CASSLAGTGGGFLDEQYF. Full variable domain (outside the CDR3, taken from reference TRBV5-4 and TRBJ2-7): ETGVTQSPTHLIKTRGQQVTLRCSSQSGHNTVSWYQQALGQGPQFIFQYYREEENGRGNFPPRFSGLQFPNYSSELNVNALELDDSALYLCASSLAGTGGGFLDEQYFGPGTRLTVT.

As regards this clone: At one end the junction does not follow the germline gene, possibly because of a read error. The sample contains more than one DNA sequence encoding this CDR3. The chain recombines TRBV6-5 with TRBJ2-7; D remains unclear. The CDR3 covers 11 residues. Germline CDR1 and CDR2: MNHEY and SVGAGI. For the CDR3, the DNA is TGCGCCGTAGTGAACGGCTACGAGCAGTACTTC. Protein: CAVVNGYEQYF.

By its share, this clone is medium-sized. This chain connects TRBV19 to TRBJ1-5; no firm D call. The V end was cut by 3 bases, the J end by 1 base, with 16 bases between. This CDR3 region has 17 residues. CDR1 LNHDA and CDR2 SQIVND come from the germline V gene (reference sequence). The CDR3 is CASSIVGERMSNQPQHF. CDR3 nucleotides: TGTGCCAGTAGTATTGTTGGGGAGAGGATGAGCAATCAGCCCCAGCATTTT.

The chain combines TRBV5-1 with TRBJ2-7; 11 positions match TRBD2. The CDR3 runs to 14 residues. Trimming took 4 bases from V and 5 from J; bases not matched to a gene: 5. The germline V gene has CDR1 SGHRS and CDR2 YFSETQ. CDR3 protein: CASSRSGGGDEQYF. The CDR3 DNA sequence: TGCGCCAGCAGCCGTAGCGGGGGGGGCGACGAGCAGTACTTC. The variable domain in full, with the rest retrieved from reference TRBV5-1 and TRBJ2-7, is KAGVTQTPRYLIKTRGQQVTLSCSPISGHRSVSWYQQTPGQGLQFLFEYFSETQRNKGNFPGRFSGRQFSNSRSEMNVSTLELGDSALYLCASSRSGGGDEQYFGPGTRLTVT.

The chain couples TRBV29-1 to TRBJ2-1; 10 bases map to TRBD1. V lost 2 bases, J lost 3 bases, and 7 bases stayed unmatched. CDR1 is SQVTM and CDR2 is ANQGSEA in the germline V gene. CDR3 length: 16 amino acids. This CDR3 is CSVELYGQGDYNEQFF. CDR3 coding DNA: TGCAGCGTTGAACTATACGGACAGGGGGACTACAATGAGCAGTTCTTC.

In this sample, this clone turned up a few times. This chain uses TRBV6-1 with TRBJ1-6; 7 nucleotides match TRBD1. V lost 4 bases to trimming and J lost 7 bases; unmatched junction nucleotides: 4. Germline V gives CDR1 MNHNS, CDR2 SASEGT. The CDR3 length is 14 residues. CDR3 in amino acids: CASSGRQGNSPLHF. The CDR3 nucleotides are TGTGCCAGCAGTGGCAGACAGGGAAATTCACCCCTCCACTTT.

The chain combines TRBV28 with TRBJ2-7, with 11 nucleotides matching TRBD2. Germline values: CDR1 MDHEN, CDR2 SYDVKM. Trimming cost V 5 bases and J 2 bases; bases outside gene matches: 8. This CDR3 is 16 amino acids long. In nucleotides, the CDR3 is TGTGCCAGCAGTATCTCCCTAGCGGGAGGCACCTACGAGCAGTACTTC. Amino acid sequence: CASSISLAGGTYEQYF.

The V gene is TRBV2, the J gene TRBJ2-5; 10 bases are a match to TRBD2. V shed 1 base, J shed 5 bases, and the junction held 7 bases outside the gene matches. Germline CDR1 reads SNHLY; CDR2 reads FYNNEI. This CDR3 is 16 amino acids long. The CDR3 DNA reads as TGTGCCAGCAGTGAAGACGCTAGCGGGGGTTGGGAGACCCAGTACTTC. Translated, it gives CASSEDASGGWETQYF.

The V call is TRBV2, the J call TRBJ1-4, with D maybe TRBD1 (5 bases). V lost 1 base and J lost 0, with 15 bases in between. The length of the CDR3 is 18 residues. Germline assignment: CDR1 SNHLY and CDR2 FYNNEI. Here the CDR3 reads CASSEVAGMTATNEKLFF. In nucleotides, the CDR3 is TGTGCCAGCAGTGAAGTGGCTGGGATGACAGCAACTAATGAAAAACTGTTTTTT.

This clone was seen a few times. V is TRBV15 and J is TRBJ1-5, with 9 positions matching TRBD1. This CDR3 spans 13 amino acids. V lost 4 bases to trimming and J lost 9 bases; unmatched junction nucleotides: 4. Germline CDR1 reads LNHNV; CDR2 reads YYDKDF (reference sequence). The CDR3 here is CATSTDRGGPQHF. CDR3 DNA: TGTGCCACCAGCACGGACAGGGGAGGGCCCCAGCATTTT.

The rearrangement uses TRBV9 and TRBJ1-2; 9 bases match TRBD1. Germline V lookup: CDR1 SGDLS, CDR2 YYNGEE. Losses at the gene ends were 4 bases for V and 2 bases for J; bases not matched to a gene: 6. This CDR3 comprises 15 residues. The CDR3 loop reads CASSTTGTGNYGYTF. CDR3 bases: TGTGCCAGCAGCACCACCGGGACAGGGAACTATGGCTACACCTTC.

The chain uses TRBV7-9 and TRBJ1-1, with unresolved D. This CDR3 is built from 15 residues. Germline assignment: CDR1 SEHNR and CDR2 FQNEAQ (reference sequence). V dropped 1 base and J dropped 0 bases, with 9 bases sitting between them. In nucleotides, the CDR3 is TGTGCCAGCAGCTTAGGGAGGCAGCTGAACACTGAAGCTTTCTTT. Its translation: CASSLGRQLNTEAFF. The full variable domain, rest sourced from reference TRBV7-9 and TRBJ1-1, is DTGVSQNPRHKITKRGQNVTFRCDPISEHNRLYWYRQTLGQGPEFLTYFQNEAQLEKSRLLSDRFSAERPKGSFSTLEIQRTEQGDSAMYLCASSLGRQLNTEAFFGQGTRLTVV.

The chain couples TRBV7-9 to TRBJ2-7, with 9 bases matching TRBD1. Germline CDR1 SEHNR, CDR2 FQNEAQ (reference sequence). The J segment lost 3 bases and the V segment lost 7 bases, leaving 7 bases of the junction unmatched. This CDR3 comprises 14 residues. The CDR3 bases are TGTGCCAGCACTCCCGGGACAGGGCGCTACGAGCAGTACTTC. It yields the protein CASTPGTGRYEQYF.

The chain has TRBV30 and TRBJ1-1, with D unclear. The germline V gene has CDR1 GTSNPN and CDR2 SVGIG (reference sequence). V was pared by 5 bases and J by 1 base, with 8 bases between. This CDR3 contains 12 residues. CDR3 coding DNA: TGTGCCTGGGGTTTACAGAACACTGAAGCTTTCTTT. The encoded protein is CAWGLQNTEAFF.

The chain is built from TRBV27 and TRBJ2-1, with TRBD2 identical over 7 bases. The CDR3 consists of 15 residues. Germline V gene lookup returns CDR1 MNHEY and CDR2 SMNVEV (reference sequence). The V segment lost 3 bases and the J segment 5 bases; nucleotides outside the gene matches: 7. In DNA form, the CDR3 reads TGTGCCAGCAGTTTTCTAGCGGCGGGACACAATGAGCAGTTCTTC. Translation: CASSFLAAGHNEQFF.

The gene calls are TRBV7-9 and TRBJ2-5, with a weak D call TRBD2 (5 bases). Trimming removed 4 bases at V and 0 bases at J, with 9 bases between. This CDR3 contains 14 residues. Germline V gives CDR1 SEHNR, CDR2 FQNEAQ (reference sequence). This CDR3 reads CASSSQRYQETQYF. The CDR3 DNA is TGTGCCAGCAGCTCCCAGCGGTACCAAGAGACCCAGTACTTC.

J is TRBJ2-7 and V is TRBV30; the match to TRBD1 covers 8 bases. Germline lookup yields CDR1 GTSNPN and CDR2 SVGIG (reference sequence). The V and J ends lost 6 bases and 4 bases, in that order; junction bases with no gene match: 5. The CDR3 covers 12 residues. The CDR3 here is CACGTGEYEQYF. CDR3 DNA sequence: TGTGCCTGCGGGACAGGAGAATACGAGCAGTACTTC.

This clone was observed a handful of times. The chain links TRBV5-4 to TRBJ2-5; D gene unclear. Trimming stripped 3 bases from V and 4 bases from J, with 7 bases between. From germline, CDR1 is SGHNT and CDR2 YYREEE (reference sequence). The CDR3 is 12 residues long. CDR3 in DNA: TGTGCCAGCAGCTGGTCCGGAGAGACCCAGTACTTC. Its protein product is CASSWSGETQYF.

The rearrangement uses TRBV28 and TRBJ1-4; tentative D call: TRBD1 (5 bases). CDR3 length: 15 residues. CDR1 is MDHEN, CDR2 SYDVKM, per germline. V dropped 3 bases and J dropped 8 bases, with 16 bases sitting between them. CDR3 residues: CASSFSSLGGEKLFF. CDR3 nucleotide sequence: TGTGCCAGCAGTTTCAGCTCACTTGGGGGGGAAAAACTGTTTTTT.

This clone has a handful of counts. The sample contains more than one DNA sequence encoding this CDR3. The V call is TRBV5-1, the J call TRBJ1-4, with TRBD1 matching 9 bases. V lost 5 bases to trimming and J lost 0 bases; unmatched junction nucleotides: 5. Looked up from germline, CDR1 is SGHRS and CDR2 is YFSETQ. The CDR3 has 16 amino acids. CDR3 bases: TGCGCCAGCAGTAGGACAGGGGATGCAACTAATGAAAAACTGTTTTTT. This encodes CASSRTGDATNEKLFF.

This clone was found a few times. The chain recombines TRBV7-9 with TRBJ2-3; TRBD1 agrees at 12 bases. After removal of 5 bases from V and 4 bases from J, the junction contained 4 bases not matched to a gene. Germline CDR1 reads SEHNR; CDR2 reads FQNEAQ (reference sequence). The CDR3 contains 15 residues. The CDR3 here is CASSPGQGAADTQYF. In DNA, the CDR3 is TGTGCCAGCAGCCCGGGACAGGGGGCCGCAGATACGCAGTATTTT. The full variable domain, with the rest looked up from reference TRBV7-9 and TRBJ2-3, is DTGVSQNPRHKITKRGQNVTFRCDPISEHNRLYWYRQTLGQGPEFLTYFQNEAQLEKSRLLSDRFSAERPKGSFSTLEIQRTEQGDSAMYLCASSPGQGAADTQYFGPGTRLTVL.